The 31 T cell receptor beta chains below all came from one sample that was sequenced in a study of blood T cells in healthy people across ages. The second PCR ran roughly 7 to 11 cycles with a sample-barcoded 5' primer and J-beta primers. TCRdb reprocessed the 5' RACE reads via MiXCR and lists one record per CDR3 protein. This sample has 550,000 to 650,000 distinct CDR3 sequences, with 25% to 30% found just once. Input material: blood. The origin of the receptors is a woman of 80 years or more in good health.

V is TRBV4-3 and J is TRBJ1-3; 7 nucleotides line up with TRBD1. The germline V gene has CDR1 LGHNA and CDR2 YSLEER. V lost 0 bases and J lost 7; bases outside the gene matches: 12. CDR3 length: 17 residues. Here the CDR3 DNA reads TGCGCCAGCAGCCAAGACGAGGGGGCGTGGTTGGACAACACCATATATTTT. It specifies CASSQDEGAWLDNTIYF.

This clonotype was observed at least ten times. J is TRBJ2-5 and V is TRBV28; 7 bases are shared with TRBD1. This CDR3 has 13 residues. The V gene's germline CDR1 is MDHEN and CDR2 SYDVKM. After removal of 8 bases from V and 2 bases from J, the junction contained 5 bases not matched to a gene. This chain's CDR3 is CASHPGGQETQYF. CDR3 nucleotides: TGTGCCAGCCATCCAGGGGGTCAAGAGACCCAGTACTTC.

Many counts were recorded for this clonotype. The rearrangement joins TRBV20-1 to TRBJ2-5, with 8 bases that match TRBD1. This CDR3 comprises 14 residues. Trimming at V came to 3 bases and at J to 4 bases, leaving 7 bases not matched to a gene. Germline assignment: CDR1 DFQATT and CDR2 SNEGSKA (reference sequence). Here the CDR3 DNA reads TGCAGTGCTAGTGCCCAGGGGGCTGGAGAGACCCAGTACTTC. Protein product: CSASAQGAGETQYF.

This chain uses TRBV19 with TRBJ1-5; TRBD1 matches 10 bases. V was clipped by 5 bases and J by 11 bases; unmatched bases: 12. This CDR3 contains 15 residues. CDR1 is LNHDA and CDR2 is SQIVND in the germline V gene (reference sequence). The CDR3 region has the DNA TGTGCCAGTAGTTACCGGGACAGGGGAGGTGTGACCCAGCATTTT. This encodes CASSYRDRGGVTQHF.

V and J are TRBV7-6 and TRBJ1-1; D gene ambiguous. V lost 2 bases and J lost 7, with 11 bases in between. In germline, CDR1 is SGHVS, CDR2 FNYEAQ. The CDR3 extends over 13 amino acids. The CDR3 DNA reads TGTGCCAGCAGCTTAACTTTTGGCGATGAAGCTTTCTTT. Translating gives CASSLTFGDEAFF.

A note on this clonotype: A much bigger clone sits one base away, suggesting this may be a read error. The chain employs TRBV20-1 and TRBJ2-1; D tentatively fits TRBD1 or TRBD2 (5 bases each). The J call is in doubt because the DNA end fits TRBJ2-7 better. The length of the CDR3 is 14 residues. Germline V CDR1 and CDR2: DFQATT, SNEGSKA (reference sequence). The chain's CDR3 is CSAPRDGRGNEQYF. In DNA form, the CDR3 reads TGCAGTGCCCCACGGGACGGAAGGGGCAATGAGCAGTACTTC.

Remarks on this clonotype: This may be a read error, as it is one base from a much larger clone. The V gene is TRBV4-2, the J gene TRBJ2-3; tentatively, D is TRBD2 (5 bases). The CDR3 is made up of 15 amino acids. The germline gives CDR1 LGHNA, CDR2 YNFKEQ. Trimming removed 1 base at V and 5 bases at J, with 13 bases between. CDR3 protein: CASSQARRGRDTQYF. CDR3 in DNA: TGTGCCAGCAGCCAAGCTCGACGGGGAAGAGATACGCAGTATTTT.

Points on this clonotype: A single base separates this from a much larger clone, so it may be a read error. The CDR3 DNA is TGTGCCAGCAACCGGGACTGTAACACAGATACGCAGTATTTT. Translating it yields CASNRDCNTDTQYF. The V and J genes are TRBV2 and TRBJ2-3; perhaps TRBD2 as D (6 bases). Trimming removed 7 bases at V and 2 bases at J, with 13 bases between. The CDR3 loop spans 14 amino acids. The germline gives CDR1 SNHLY, CDR2 FYNNEI. The variable domain in full, completed from reference TRBV2 and TRBJ2-3, reads EPEVTQTPSHQVTQMGQEVILRCVPISNHLYFYWYRQILGQKVEFLVSFYNNEISEKSEIFDDQFSVERPDGSNFTLKIRSTKLEDSAMYFCASNRDCNTDTQYFGPGTRLTVL.

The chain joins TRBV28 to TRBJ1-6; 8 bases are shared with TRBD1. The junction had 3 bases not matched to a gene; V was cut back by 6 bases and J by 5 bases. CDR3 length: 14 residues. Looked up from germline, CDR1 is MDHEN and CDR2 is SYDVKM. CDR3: CASRGQGNNSPLHF. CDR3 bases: TGTGCCAGCAGAGGACAGGGCAATAATTCACCCCTCCACTTT.

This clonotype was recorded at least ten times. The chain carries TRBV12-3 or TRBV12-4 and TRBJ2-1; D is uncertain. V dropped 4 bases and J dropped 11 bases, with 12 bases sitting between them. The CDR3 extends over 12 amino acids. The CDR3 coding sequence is TGTGCCAGCAGTTCATTGACGGCAAAGCAGTTCTTC. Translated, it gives CASSSLTAKQFF.

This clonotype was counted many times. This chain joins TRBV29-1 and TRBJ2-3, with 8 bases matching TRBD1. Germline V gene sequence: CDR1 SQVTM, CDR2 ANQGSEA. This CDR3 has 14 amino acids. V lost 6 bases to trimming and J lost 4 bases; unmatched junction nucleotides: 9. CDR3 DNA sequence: TGCAGCGTCAGGGGGCGCGTGAACGCAGATACGCAGTATTTT. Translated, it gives CSVRGRVNADTQYF.

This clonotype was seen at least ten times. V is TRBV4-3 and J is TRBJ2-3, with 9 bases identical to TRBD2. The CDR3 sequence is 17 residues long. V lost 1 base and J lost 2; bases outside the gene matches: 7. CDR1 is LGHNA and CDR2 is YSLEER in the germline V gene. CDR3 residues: CASSQVGIAGATDTQYF. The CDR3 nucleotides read TGCGCCAGCAGCCAAGTAGGGATAGCGGGAGCCACAGATACGCAGTATTTT.

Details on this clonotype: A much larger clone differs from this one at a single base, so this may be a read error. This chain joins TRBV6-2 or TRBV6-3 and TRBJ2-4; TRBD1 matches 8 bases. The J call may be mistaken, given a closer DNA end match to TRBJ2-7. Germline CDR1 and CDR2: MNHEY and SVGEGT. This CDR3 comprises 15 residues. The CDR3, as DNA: TGTGCCAGCAGGTGGCCGGGGGACAGGAGACCCGAGCAGTACTTC. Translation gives CASRWPGDRRPEQYF.

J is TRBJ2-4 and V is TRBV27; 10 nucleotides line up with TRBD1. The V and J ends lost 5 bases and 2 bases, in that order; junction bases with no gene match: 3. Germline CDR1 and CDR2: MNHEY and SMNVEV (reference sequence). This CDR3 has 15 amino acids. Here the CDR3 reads CASSLGQGTKNIQYF. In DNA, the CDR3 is TGTGCCAGCAGTCTGGGACAGGGGACCAAAAACATTCAGTACTTC.

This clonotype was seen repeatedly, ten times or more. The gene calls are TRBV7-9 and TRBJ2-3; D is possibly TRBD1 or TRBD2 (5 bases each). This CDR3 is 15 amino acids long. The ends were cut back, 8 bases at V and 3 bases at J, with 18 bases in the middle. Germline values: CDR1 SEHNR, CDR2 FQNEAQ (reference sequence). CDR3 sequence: CASRYFSGGTDTQYF. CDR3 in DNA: TGTGCCAGCCGCTATTTTTCTGGGGGTACAGATACGCAGTATTTT.

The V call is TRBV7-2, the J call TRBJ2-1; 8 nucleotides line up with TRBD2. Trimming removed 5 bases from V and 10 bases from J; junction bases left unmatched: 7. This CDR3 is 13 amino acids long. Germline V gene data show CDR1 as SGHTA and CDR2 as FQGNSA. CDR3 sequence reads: CASSKHPGGEQFF. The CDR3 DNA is TGTGCCAGCAGCAAACACCCGGGGGGGGAGCAGTTCTTC.

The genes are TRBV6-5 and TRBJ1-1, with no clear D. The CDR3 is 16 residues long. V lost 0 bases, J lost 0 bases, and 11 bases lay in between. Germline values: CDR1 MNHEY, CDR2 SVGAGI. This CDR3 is CASSYSITVMNTEAFF. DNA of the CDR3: TGTGCCAGCAGTTACTCGATAACAGTCATGAACACTGAAGCTTTCTTT.

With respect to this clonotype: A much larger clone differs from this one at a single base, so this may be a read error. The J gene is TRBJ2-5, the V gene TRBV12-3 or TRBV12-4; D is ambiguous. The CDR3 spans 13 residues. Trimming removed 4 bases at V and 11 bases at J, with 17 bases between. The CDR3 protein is CASSSTPNHEQYF. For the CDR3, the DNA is TGTGCCAGCAGTTCTACCCCTAACCATGAGCAGTACTTC.

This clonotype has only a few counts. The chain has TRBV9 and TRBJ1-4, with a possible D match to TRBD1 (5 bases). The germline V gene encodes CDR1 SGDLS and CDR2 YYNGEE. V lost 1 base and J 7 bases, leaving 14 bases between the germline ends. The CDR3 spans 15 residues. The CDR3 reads CASSVLWQGGEKLFF. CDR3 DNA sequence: TGTGCCAGCAGCGTACTGTGGCAGGGCGGTGAAAAACTGTTTTTT.

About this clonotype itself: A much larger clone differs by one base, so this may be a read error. The CDR3 region is CAWGGGQPQHF. In nucleotides, the CDR3 is TGTGCCTGGGGGGGCGGCCAGCCCCAGCATTTT. The rearrangement uses TRBV30 and TRBJ1-5, with D maybe TRBD1 (6 bases). Germline-derived CDR1 and CDR2 are GTSNPN and SVGIG (reference sequence). The germline V and J ends were trimmed by 5 bases and 7 bases, with 9 bases remaining between them. The CDR3 runs 11 residues. The whole variable domain, filled in from reference TRBV30 and TRBJ1-5, reads SQTIHQWPATLVQPVGSPLSLECTVEGTSNPNLYWYRQAAGRGLQLLFYSVGIGQISSEVPQNLSASRPQDRQFILSSKKLLLSDSGFYLCAWGGGQPQHFGDGTRLSIL.

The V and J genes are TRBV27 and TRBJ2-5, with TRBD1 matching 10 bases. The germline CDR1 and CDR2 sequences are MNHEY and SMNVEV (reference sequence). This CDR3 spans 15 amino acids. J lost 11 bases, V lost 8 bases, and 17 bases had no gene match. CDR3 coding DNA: TGTGCCAGCTCCCAGACCGGGACAGGGGTCAGGGAGCAGTACTTC. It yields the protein CASSQTGTGVREQYF.

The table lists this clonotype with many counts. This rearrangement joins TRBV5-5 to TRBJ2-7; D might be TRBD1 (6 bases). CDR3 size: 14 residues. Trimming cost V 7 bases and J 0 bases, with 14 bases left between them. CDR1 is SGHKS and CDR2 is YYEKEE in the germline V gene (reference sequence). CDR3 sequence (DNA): TGTGCCAGCCGACGACAGGTCGGCTCCTACGAGCAGTACTTC. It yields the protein CASRRQVGSYEQYF. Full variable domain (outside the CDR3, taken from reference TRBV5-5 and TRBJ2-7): DAGVTQSPTHLIKTRGQQVTLRCSPISGHKSVSWYQQVLGQGPQFIFQYYEKEERGRGNFPDRFSARQFPNYSSELNVNALLLGDSALYLCASRRQVGSYEQYFGPGTRLTVT.

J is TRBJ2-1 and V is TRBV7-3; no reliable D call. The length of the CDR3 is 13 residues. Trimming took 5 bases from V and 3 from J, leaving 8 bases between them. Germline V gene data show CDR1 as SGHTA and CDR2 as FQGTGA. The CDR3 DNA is TGTGCCAGCAGCCCGACCAGCTACAATGAGCAGTTCTTC. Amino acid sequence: CASSPTSYNEQFF. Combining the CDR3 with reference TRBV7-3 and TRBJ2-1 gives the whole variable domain GAGVSQTPSNKVTEKGKYVELRCDPISGHTALYWYRQSLGQGPEFLIYFQGTGAADDSGLPNDRFFAVRPEGSVSTLKIQRTERGDSAVYLCASSPTSYNEQFFGPGTRLTVL.

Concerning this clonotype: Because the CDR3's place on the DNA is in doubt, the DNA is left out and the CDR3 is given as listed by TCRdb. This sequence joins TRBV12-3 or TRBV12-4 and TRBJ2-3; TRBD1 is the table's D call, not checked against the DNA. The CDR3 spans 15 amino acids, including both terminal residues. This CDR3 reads CASSFAGGSTDTEYF.

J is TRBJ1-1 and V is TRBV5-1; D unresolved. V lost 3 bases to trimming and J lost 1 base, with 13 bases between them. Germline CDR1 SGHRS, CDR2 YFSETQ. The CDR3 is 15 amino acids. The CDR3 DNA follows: TGCGCCAGCAGCTCGTCCACCGCCAGGAACACTGAAGCTTTCTTT. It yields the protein CASSSSTARNTEAFF.

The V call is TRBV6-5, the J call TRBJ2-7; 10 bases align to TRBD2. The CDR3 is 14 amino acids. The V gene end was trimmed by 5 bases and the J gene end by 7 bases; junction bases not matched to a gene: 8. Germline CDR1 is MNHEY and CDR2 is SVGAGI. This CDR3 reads CASSLRTSGNEQYF. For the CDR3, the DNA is TGTGCCAGCAGTCTGCGGACTAGCGGCAATGAGCAGTACTTC.

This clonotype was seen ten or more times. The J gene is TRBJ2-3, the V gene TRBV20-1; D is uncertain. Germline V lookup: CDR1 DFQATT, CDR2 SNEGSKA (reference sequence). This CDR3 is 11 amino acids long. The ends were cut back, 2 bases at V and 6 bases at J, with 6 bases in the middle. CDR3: CSARSVDTQYF. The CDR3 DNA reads TGCAGTGCTAGATCGGTGGATACGCAGTATTTT.

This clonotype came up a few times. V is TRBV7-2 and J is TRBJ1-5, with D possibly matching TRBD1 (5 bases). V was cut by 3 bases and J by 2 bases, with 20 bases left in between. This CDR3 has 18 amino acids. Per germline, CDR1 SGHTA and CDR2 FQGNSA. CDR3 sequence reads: CASSFEGPRKNGNQPQHF. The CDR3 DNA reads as TGTGCCAGCAGCTTTGAGGGGCCACGTAAGAATGGCAATCAGCCCCAGCATTTT. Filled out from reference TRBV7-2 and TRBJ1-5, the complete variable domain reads GAGVSQSPSNKVTEKGKDVELRCDPISGHTALYWYRQSLGQGLEFLIYFQGNSAPDKSGLPSDRFSAERTGGSVSTLTIQRTQQEDSAVYLCASSFEGPRKNGNQPQHFGDGTRLSIL.

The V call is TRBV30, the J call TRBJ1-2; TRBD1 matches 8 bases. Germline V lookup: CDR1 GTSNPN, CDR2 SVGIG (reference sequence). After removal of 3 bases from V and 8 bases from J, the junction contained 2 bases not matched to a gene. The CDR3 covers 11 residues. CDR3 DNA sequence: TGTGCCTGGAGCCCAGGGGGCGGCTACACCTTC. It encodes CAWSPGGGYTF.

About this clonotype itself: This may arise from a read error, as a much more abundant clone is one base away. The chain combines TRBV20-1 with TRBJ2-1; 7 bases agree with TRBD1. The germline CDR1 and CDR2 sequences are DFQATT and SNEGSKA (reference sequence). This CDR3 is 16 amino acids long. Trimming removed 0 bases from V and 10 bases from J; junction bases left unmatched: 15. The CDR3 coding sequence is TGCAGTGCTAGAGACAGGGGGAACGGGCGCTCCTACGAGCAGTTCTTC. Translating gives CSARDRGNGRSYEQFF.

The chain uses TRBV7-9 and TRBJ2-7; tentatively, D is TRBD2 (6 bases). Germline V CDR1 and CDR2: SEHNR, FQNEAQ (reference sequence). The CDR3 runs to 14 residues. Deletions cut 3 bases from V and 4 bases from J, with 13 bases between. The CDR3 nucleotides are TGTGCCAGCAGCTTCGACGGGGGTCGGTACGAGCAGTACTTC. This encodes CASSFDGGRYEQYF.